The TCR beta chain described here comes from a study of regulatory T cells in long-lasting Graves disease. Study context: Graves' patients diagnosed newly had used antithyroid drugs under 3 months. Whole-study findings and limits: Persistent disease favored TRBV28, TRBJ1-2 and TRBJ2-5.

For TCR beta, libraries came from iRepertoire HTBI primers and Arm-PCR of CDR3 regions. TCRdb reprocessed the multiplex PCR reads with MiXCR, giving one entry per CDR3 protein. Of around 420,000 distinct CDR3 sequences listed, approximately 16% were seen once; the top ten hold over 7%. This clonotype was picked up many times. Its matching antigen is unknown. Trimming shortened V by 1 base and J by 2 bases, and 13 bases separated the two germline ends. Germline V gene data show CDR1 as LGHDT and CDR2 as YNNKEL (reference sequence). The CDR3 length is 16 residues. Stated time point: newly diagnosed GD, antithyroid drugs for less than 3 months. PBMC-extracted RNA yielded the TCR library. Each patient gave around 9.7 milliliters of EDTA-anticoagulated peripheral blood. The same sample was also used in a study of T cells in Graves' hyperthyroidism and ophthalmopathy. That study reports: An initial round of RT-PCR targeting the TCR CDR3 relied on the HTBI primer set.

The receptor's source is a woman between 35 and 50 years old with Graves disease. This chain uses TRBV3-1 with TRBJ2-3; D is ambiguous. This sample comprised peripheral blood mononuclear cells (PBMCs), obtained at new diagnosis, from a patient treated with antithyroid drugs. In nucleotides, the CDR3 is TGTGCCAGCAGCCAAGCTGGAATTTCCGCCACAGATACGCAGTATTTT. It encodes CASSQAGISATDTQYF.